This T cell receptor (beta chain) was identified in a study of blood T cell repertoires in COVID-19. Trimming took 3 bases from V and 7 from J, leaving 16 bases between them. The CDR3 has 15 residues. The V gene's germline CDR1 is SEHNR and CDR2 FQNEAQ (reference sequence). Sequenced by immunoSEQ multiplex PCR; TCRdb stores in-frame clones only, minus some. The sample shows some 180,000 clones, about 83% of them seen only once. The chain is built from TRBV7-9 and TRBJ1-5; a weak D match, TRBD1 (5 bases). The TCR originated in a woman of 80 years or more with acute or convalescent COVID-19. Sequencing was done on a sample of peripheral blood. CDR3 loop: CASSFVGHPAQPQHF. The CDR3 coding sequence is TGTGCCAGCAGCTTCGTAGGACATCCTGCGCAGCCCCAGCATTTT.